The 11 T cell receptor beta chains below come from one sample, sequenced in a study of T cell changes during pregnancy in multiple sclerosis. Generated by immunoSEQ multiplex PCR, the TCRdb table keeps only in-frame clones and is missing some. The sample includes about 55,000 clones, around 94% of them seen just once. The sample here was CD8+ T cells from peripheral blood mononuclear cells, taken in the third trimester of pregnancy. The receptor source for this set is a female donor with multiple sclerosis, enrolled in a pregnancy study.

The V and J genes are TRBV29-1 and TRBJ2-1, with 10 bases matching TRBD2. The CDR3 consists of 15 residues. Germline V lookup: CDR1 SQVTM, CDR2 ANQGSEA. J was trimmed by 6 bases and V by 7 bases; bases with no gene match: 12. Written as DNA, the CDR3 is TGCAGCGGGGGTGCTAGCGGGAGTCGGGGCAATGAGCAGTTCTTC. Translating gives CSGGASGSRGNEQFF.

This chain joins TRBV5-4 and TRBJ2-7; D is perhaps TRBD2 (5 bases). Trimming cost V 2 bases and J 0 bases, with 6 bases left between them. CDR1 and CDR2 from the germline V gene are SGHNT and YYREEE (reference sequence). The CDR3 is made up of 13 amino acids. The CDR3 reads CASSFGDSYEQYF. Here the CDR3 DNA reads TGTGCCAGCAGCTTCGGGGACTCCTACGAGCAGTACTTC.

The CDR3 region is CASSQEPGLPYEQYF. In nucleotides, the CDR3 is TGTGCCAGCAGCCAAGAGCCGGGACTACCCTACGAGCAGTACTTC. V and J are TRBV14 and TRBJ2-7; 7 nucleotides line up with TRBD2. Germline CDR1 reads SGHDN; CDR2 reads FVKESK. This CDR3 comprises 15 residues. V gave up 0 bases and J gave up 2 bases; unmatched junction bases: 4.

The rearrangement uses TRBV7-2 and TRBJ2-7; D perhaps matches TRBD2 (5 bases). V lost 1 base to trimming and J lost 7 bases, with 17 bases between them. This CDR3 is 15 amino acids long. Germline assignment: CDR1 SGHTA and CDR2 FQGNSA. The CDR3 loop is CASSLGNRELGEQYF. For the CDR3, the DNA is TGTGCCAGCAGCTTAGGTAATAGGGAGCTAGGTGAGCAGTACTTC.

This clone was recorded once. The V call is TRBV6-5, the J call TRBJ2-7; no firm D call. The germline V gene has CDR1 MNHEY and CDR2 SVGAGI. The CDR3 runs to 13 residues. V dropped 0 bases and J dropped 2 bases, with 5 bases sitting between them. CDR3 region: CASSYSRTYEQYF. The CDR3 nucleotides are TGTGCCAGCAGTTACTCGAGGACCTACGAGCAGTACTTC.

The chain couples TRBV4-1 to TRBJ2-4; 7 nucleotides line up with TRBD1. CDR3 length equals 17 residues. With V trimmed by 5 bases and J by 1 base, 11 bases remained unmatched. The germline V gene encodes CDR1 MGHRA and CDR2 YSYEKL. The CDR3 sequence is CASSVERGGPAKNIQYF. The CDR3 DNA is TGCGCCAGCAGCGTAGAAAGAGGGGGCCCGGCCAAAAACATTCAGTACTTC.

The chain recombines TRBV7-2 with TRBJ2-7; 11 bases align to TRBD2. The CDR3 has 15 amino acids. V lost 1 base, J lost 6 bases, and 5 bases stayed unmatched. CDR1 and CDR2 (germline): SGHTA, FQGNSA. The CDR3 DNA sequence: TGTGCCAGCAGCTTAGTCGGGACTAGCGGAGCCGAGCAGTACTTC. Protein product: CASSLVGTSGAEQYF.

The J gene is TRBJ1-1, the V gene TRBV9, with TRBD1 identical over 11 bases. Trimming cost V 3 bases and J 4 bases; bases outside gene matches: 2. The CDR3 runs to 14 residues. CDR1 SGDLS and CDR2 YYNGEE come from the germline V gene. The CDR3 DNA reads as TGTGCCAGCAGCGCGGGACAGGGGGGCACTGAAGCTTTCTTT. Protein product: CASSAGQGGTEAFF.

This chain links TRBV9 with TRBJ1-1, with unresolved D. The CDR3 spans 15 residues. V lost 0 bases and J 1 base, leaving 10 bases between the germline ends. Germline CDR1 reads SGDLS; CDR2 reads YYNGEE. CDR3 DNA: TGTGCCAGCAGCGTAGACTCCCCGGGGAACACTGAAGCTTTCTTT. Protein product: CASSVDSPGNTEAFF.

The chain couples TRBV27 to TRBJ2-1, with a tentative D call TRBD2 (5 bases). V shed 4 bases and J shed 6 bases, with 10 bases lying between them. CDR1 and CDR2 from the germline V gene are MNHEY and SMNVEV (reference sequence). The CDR3 spans 13 residues. This CDR3 reads CASSSPSPNEQFF. For the CDR3, the DNA is TGTGCCAGCAGTTCCCCTAGCCCCAATGAGCAGTTCTTC.

The chain uses TRBV5-6 and TRBJ1-1, with unresolved D. The CDR3 extends over 13 amino acids. V was trimmed by 1 base and J by 0 bases, leaving 4 bases between them. Germline values: CDR1 SGHDT, CDR2 YYEEEE. The CDR3 DNA reads as TGTGCCAGCAGCTTGTCTCTGAACACTGAAGCTTTCTTT. Residues: CASSLSLNTEAFF.